The next 23 T cell receptor beta chains were all read from a single sample in a study of identical twins. TCRdb re-analysed the 5' RACE reads in MiXCR, keeping a single row per CDR3 protein. The table lists some 600,000 distinct CDR3 sequences, just over 7% of them singletons. Separately, the same data were catalogued under a study of yellow fever vaccine responses in identical twins.

Material for sequencing was PBMCs. The receptors come from a young woman in good health.

This clonotype has at least ten counts. The V gene is TRBV7-6, the J gene TRBJ1-3, with TRBD1 matching over 8 bases. Looked up from germline, CDR1 is SGHVS and CDR2 is FNYEAQ. V gave up 5 bases and J gave up 2 bases; unmatched junction bases: 2. There are 14 residues in the CDR3. The CDR3 DNA is TGTGCCAGCAGCGCGACAGGGGCTGGAAACACCATATATTTT. Its translation: CASSATGAGNTIYF.

This clonotype appeared many times. J is TRBJ2-1 and V is TRBV5-1; 8 nucleotides line up with TRBD2. Trimming at V came to 2 bases and at J to 4 bases, leaving 8 bases not matched to a gene. Looked up from germline, CDR1 is SGHRS and CDR2 is YFSETQ. There are 16 residues in the CDR3. CDR3 residues: CASSLPGTSPYNEQFF. The CDR3 region has the DNA TGCGCCAGCAGCTTACCCGGGACTAGTCCATACAATGAGCAGTTCTTC.

The chain joins TRBV7-8 to TRBJ2-3; no definite D call. With 6 bases removed from V and 3 bases from J, the gap between germline ends came to 4 bases. CDR3 length: 11 residues. CDR1 is SGHVS, CDR2 FQNEAQ, per germline. CDR3 sequence: CASRETDTQYF. The CDR3 nucleotides read TGTGCCAGCAGAGAGACAGATACGCAGTATTTT.

In this sample, this clonotype turned up many times. CDR3 residues: CASSLQGPLNTEAFF. CDR3 nucleotides: TGTGCCAGCAGCTTGCAGGGGCCCTTGAACACTGAAGCTTTCTTT. The rearrangement uses TRBV11-2 and TRBJ1-1; tentatively, D is TRBD1 (6 bases). V lost 3 bases to trimming and J lost 0 bases, with 11 bases between them. Germline loops: CDR1 SGHAT, CDR2 FQNNGV. The CDR3 has 15 amino acids. Full variable domain (rest looked up from reference TRBV11-2 and TRBJ1-1): EAGVAQSPRYKIIEKRQSVAFWCNPISGHATLYWYQQILGQGPKLLIQFQNNGVVDDSQLPKDRFSAERLKGVDSTLKIQPAKLEDSAVYLCASSLQGPLNTEAFFGQGTRLTVV.

This clonotype has just a few counts. The CDR3 is CSARPTGEGSQPQHF. CDR3 nucleotides: TGCAGTGCTAGACCGACAGGGGAGGGGAGTCAGCCCCAGCATTTT. This chain connects TRBV20-1 to TRBJ1-5; TRBD1 matches 8 bases. After removal of 2 bases from V and 6 bases from J, the junction contained 9 bases not matched to a gene. The CDR3 contains 15 residues. Germline loops: CDR1 DFQATT, CDR2 SNEGSKA (reference sequence).

This clonotype was seen only a few times. The chain is built from TRBV7-3 and TRBJ2-3; D is tentatively TRBD1 or TRBD2 (5 bases each). This CDR3 has 16 residues. The V end was cut by 3 bases, the J end by 0 bases, with 13 bases between. Germline V CDR1 and CDR2: SGHTA, FQGTGA. For the CDR3, the DNA is TGTGCCAGCAGCTTTTCCGGGACCCCTAGCACAGATACGCAGTATTTT. Translation gives CASSFSGTPSTDTQYF.

The gene calls are TRBV29-1 and TRBJ1-3; 10 nucleotides align to TRBD1. V gave up 3 bases and J gave up 0 bases; unmatched junction bases: 5. The CDR3 consists of 16 residues. The germline gives CDR1 SQVTM, CDR2 ANQGSEA. As DNA, the CDR3 is TGCAGCGTTGAGGGACAGGGGCCGTACTCTGGAAACACCATATATTTT. Protein: CSVEGQGPYSGNTIYF.

This clonotype has just a few counts. This chain links TRBV28 with TRBJ1-2; no definite D call. The germline V gene encodes CDR1 MDHEN and CDR2 SYDVKM. The germline V and J ends were trimmed by 0 bases and 3 bases, with 14 bases remaining between them. The CDR3 is 16 residues long. The CDR3 reads CASSLWADVSYYGYTF. CDR3 DNA sequence: TGTGCCAGCAGTTTATGGGCAGACGTCTCGTACTATGGCTACACCTTC.

The V and J genes are TRBV4-1 and TRBJ1-4; the D gene is possibly TRBD1 (5 bases). This CDR3 spans 14 amino acids. Trimming left V 0 bases short and J 8 bases short, with 10 bases between. Germline V gives CDR1 MGHRA, CDR2 YSYEKL. The CDR3 sequence: CASSQDHGDEKLFF. The CDR3 DNA reads TGCGCCAGCAGCCAAGATCATGGGGACGAAAAACTGTTTTTT.

This clonotype was counted only a few times. The chain joins TRBV12-3 or TRBV12-4 to TRBJ1-2, with 9 positions matching TRBD1. V trimming: 6 bases; J trimming: 4 bases; junction bases outside the gene matches: 6. CDR3 length: 14 residues. CDR3 coding DNA: TGTGCCAGCAGGGGACAGGGATCGAGCTATGGCTACACCTTC. This codes for CASRGQGSSYGYTF.

In this sample, this clonotype turned up once. An end of the junction differs from the germline gene, which may be a read error. This chain uses TRBV7-2 with TRBJ2-3, with 8 bases identical to TRBD2. CDR1 is SGHTA, CDR2 FQGNSA, per germline. CDR3 length: 14 residues. As DNA, the CDR3 is TGTGCCAGCACCGCGGGGGGTAGCACAGATACGCTGTATTTT. Encoded protein: CASTAGGSTDTLYF.

This clonotype appeared a few times. This chain connects TRBV2 to TRBJ2-7; maybe TRBD1 (6 bases). Germline CDR1 SNHLY, CDR2 FYNNEI. V was clipped by 4 bases and J by 6 bases, with 19 bases between them. The CDR3 consists of 15 residues. The CDR3, as DNA: TGTGCCAGCAGTGGATACAGGGTACTGGTACCCGAGCAGTACTTC. It translates to CASSGYRVLVPEQYF. Filled out from reference TRBV2 and TRBJ2-7, the complete variable domain reads EPEVTQTPSHQVTQMGQEVILRCVPISNHLYFYWYRQILGQKVEFLVSFYNNEISEKSEIFDDQFSVERPDGSNFTLKIRSTKLEDSAMYFCASSGYRVLVPEQYFGPGTRLTVT.

This clonotype was picked up a small number of times. The rearrangement links TRBV10-3 to TRBJ2-2; 8 nucleotides align to TRBD2. This CDR3 region has 19 residues. The germline CDR1 and CDR2 sequences are ENHRY and SYGVKD. Losses at the gene ends were 7 bases for V and 4 bases for J; bases not matched to a gene: 20. CDR3 in amino acids: CAIKRTGLAGSDGTGELFF. For the CDR3, the DNA is TGTGCCATCAAAAGAACCGGACTAGCAGGTAGCGATGGCACCGGGGAGCTGTTTTTT.

This clonotype has a count of ten or more. The genes are TRBV12-3 or TRBV12-4 and TRBJ2-2; D may be TRBD2 (5 bases). Deletions cut 8 bases from V and 2 bases from J, with 12 bases between. The length of the CDR3 is 14 residues. CDR3 in amino acids: CASRGQFNTGELFF. The CDR3 bases are TGTGCCAGCCGCGGGCAGTTTAACACCGGGGAGCTGTTTTTT.

This clonotype has more than one count but fewer than ten. V gene TRBV20-1 combines with J gene TRBJ1-5; 7 bases are shared with TRBD1. J was trimmed by 1 base and V by 4 bases; bases with no gene match: 4. CDR3 size: 14 residues. Germline lookup yields CDR1 DFQATT and CDR2 SNEGSKA (reference sequence). CDR3 residues: CSAKTGTSNQPQHF. CDR3 coding DNA: TGCAGTGCTAAGACAGGGACCAGCAATCAGCCCCAGCATTTT.

The genes are TRBV12-5 and TRBJ2-5; 8 bases match TRBD1. CDR1 and CDR2 from the germline V gene are LGHNT and FRNRAP. The CDR3 extends over 14 amino acids. Losses at the gene ends were 4 bases for V and 4 bases for J; bases not matched to a gene: 5. The CDR3 bases are TGTGCTAGTGGTTCCCGACAGGGGCCAGAGACCCAGTACTTC. It translates to CASGSRQGPETQYF.

To note about this clonotype: No conserved phenylalanine or tryptophan ends this CDR3, so it is likely a read error. The V call is TRBV27, the J call TRBJ2-1; 10 nucleotides match TRBD2. The CDR3 length is 16 residues. Germline CDR1 and CDR2: MNHEY and SMNVEV (reference sequence). Germline trimming cut 2 bases from V and 6 bases from J; bases unmatched to any gene: 7. The CDR3 DNA reads TGTGCCAGCAGTTTACCCCTAGCGGGAGTGGTCAATGAGCAGTTCTAC. It encodes CASSLPLAGVVNEQFY.

This clonotype was observed a handful of times. The CDR3 region is CASSITASTDTQYF. The CDR3 nucleotides are TGTGCCAGTAGTATAACGGCTAGCACAGATACGCAGTATTTT. V and J are TRBV19 and TRBJ2-3; D gene uncertain. Germline CDR1 reads LNHDA; CDR2 reads SQIVND (reference sequence). Trimming shortened V by 2 bases and J by 0 bases, and 6 bases separated the two germline ends. This CDR3 is 14 amino acids long.

The rearrangement links TRBV9 to TRBJ2-1; D unclear. CDR3 length: 13 residues. Trimming pared 1 base from V and 7 bases from J, leaving 9 bases between. Germline CDR1 is SGDLS and CDR2 is YYNGEE. The DNA for the CDR3 is TGTGCCAGCAGCGTATACCCCTTAAATGAGCAGTTCTTC. Amino acids: CASSVYPLNEQFF.

The chain combines TRBV27 with TRBJ2-7, with 9 bases aligning to TRBD1. Germline loops: CDR1 MNHEY, CDR2 SMNVEV (reference sequence). This CDR3 contains 13 residues. V dropped 10 bases and J dropped 6; count of bases not matched to a gene: 10. CDR3 protein: CATSGQGLGEQYF. The CDR3 DNA follows: TGTGCCACCTCGGGACAGGGATTGGGCGAGCAGTACTTC.

This chain links TRBV20-1 with TRBJ2-7, with 12 bases aligning to TRBD2. Germline loops: CDR1 DFQATT, CDR2 SNEGSKA (reference sequence). Trimming removed 1 base from V and 3 bases from J; junction bases left unmatched: 7. The CDR3 covers 16 residues. CDR3 DNA: TGCAGTGCTAGAGCCCTAGCGGGGGGGCTGATCTACGAGCAGTACGTC. This codes for CSARALAGGLIYEQYV.

This clonotype was recorded a few times. V gene TRBV6-1 combines with J gene TRBJ2-3; the match to TRBD1 covers 8 bases. The CDR3 runs 16 residues. V was pared by 7 bases and J by 5 bases, with 14 bases of the junction left unmatched. The germline CDR1 and CDR2 sequences are MNHNS and SASEGT. The CDR3 spells CASTEELDRVKDTQYF. The CDR3 bases are TGTGCCAGCACCGAAGAGCTGGACAGGGTCAAAGATACGCAGTATTTT.

The rearrangement uses TRBV5-6 and TRBJ2-5, with 7 bases that match TRBD1. V lost 3 bases, J lost 4 bases, and 15 bases stayed unmatched. In germline, CDR1 is SGHDT, CDR2 YYEEEE. The CDR3 loop spans 17 amino acids. The CDR3 region is CASSWGGQAFSAETQYF. The DNA of the CDR3 is TGTGCCAGCAGCTGGGGTGGACAGGCCTTTTCAGCAGAGACCCAGTACTTC.